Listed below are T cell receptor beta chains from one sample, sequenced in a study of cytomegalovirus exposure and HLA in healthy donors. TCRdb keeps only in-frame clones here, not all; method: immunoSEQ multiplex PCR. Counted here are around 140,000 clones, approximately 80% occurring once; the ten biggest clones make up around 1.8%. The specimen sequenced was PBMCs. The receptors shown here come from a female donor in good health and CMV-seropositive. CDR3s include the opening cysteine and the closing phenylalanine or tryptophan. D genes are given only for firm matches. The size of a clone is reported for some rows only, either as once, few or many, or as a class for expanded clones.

DNA: TGTGCCAGCCGGACAGGGAACACTGAAGCTTTCTTT; CDR3: CASRTGNTEAFF; size: NA; J: TRBJ1-1; D: TRBD1; V: TRBV6-6
DNA: TGTGCTAGTGGTTTTAGTTACGAGCAGTACTTC; CDR3: CASGFSYEQYF; size: NA; J: TRBJ2-7; D: NA; V: TRBV12-5
DNA: TGTGCCAGCAGCCAAGATTTCGGGGGTTGGTACACTGAAGCTTTCTTT; CDR3: CASSQDFGGWYTEAFF; size: NA; J: TRBJ1-1; D: NA; V: TRBV4-2
DNA: TGTGCCAGCAGCCCGGTGGGGGGGGTAGAGACCCAGTACTTC; CDR3: CASSPVGGVETQYF; size: NA; J: TRBJ2-5; D: TRBD2; V: TRBV7-7
DNA: TGCGCCAGCAGCTTTAGGGCCGGGACAGCCTACGAGCAGTACTTC; CDR3: CASSFRAGTAYEQYF; size: NA; J: TRBJ2-7; D: TRBD1; V: TRBV5-1
DNA: TGTGCCAGCAGTTCCGGGACAGAGAGCTCCTACGAGCAGTACTTC; CDR3: CASSSGTESSYEQYF; size: NA; J: TRBJ2-7; D: TRBD1; V: TRBV28
DNA: TGTGCCAGCAGCCCTCAACCTAGTTCCGGGGAGCTGTTTTTT; CDR3: CASSPQPSSGELFF; size: few; J: TRBJ2-2; D: NA; V: TRBV7-3
DNA: TGTGCCAGTCACAGCTTAACCTCTGAAAAACTGTTTTTT; CDR3: CASHSLTSEKLFF; size: NA; J: TRBJ1-4; D: NA; V: TRBV2
DNA: TGTGCCAGCAGCCCCCGGACTGCCAGCTCCTACAATGAGCAGTTCTTC; CDR3: CASSPRTASSYNEQFF; size: NA; J: TRBJ2-1; D: NA; V: TRBV7-9
DNA: TGCGCCAGCAGCCCCGACAGGGGTAACTCTGGAAACACCATATATTTT; CDR3: CASSPDRGNSGNTIYF; size: NA; J: TRBJ1-3; D: TRBD1; V: TRBV5-1
DNA: TGTGCCAGCAGTCGACAGGGACGTGCAACTAATGAAAAACTGTTTTTT; CDR3: CASSRQGRATNEKLFF; size: NA; J: TRBJ1-4; D: TRBD1; V: TRBV2
DNA: TGTGCCAGCACCTTGGAGCTCAGGGATAACACTGAAGCTTTCTTT; CDR3: CASTLELRDNTEAFF; size: NA; J: TRBJ1-1; D: NA; V: TRBV6-1
DNA: TGTGCCAGCAGCTTGAGACAGGGTGACCCCTACGAGCAGTACTTC; CDR3: CASSLRQGDPYEQYF; size: few; J: TRBJ2-7; D: TRBD1; V: TRBV11-2
DNA: TGTGCCAGCTCAGACAGGGTCCGGAATCAGCCCCAGCATTTT; CDR3: CASSDRVRNQPQHF; size: NA; J: TRBJ1-5; D: TRBD1; V: TRBV18
DNA: TGTGCCAGCAGCTTGGCCCTAGCGGGTTACAATGAGCAGTTCTTC; CDR3: CASSLALAGYNEQFF; size: few; J: TRBJ2-1; D: TRBD2; V: TRBV5-6
DNA: TGTGCCACCAGCAGAGATCGGTCGGTAGCGTCGTACAATGAGCAGTTCTTC; CDR3: CATSRDRSVASYNEQFF; size: NA; J: TRBJ2-1; D: NA; V: TRBV15
DNA: TGTGCCAGCAGCGTAGTTCGGGACACAGACAATGAGCAGTTCTTC; CDR3: CASSVVRDTDNEQFF; size: NA; J: TRBJ2-1; D: NA; V: TRBV9